The 29 T cell receptor beta chains presented below share a single source sample, sequenced in a study of molecular identifiers for immune sequencing clone quantification. TCRdb re-called the PCR reads through MiXCR, storing one row per CDR3 protein. The sample yields under 650,000 distinct CDR3 sequences, nearly 20% seen once. Sequencing was done on a sample of naive CD8+ T cells from blood, with Jurkat cell RNA spiked in. Documented subset: FACS-sorted CD8+CD4-CCR7+CD45RA+ naive T cells. Receptor source: a human donor in good health. Some libraries in this study had Jurkat cell RNA spiked in.

This clonotype came up many times. The rearrangement uses TRBV27 and TRBJ2-6; D gene unclear. CDR1 is MNHEY and CDR2 is SMNVEV in the germline V gene (reference sequence). The CDR3 contains 15 residues. V was clipped by 3 bases and J by 2 bases, with 8 bases between them. The CDR3 nucleotides are TGTGCCAGCAGTTTTTGGGTAGCTGGGGCCAACGTCCTGACTTTC. It specifies CASSFWVAGANVLTF.

With respect to this clonotype: Possible read error: a much larger clone is one base away. This rearrangement joins TRBV28 to TRBJ2-7; perhaps TRBD2 as D (5 bases). The germline gives CDR1 MDHEN, CDR2 SYDVKM. The CDR3 length is 13 residues. The CDR3 DNA reads as TGTGCCACAACAGCGAGCGGCGCCTACGAGCGGTACTTC. Protein product: CATTASGAYERYF.

At least ten counts were recorded for this clonotype. The gene calls are TRBV28 and TRBJ2-7; D may be TRBD1 (6 bases). V lost 7 bases and J lost 2, with 18 bases in between. The CDR3 sequence is 15 residues long. From germline, CDR1 is MDHEN and CDR2 SYDVKM. The CDR3 loop is CASTTGRTEAYEQYF. CDR3 coding DNA: TGTGCCAGCACCACCGGAAGGACAGAAGCCTACGAGCAGTACTTC.

This clonotype was recorded at least ten times. V gene TRBV13 combines with J gene TRBJ2-3; no clear D. Germline V CDR1 and CDR2: PRHDT, FYEKMQ (reference sequence). Deletions cut 1 base from V and 0 bases from J, with 14 bases between. The CDR3 consists of 17 residues. The CDR3 DNA reads TGTGCCAGCAGCTTAGCCTTGACGACCACCAGCACAGATACGCAGTATTTT. Translated: CASSLALTTTSTDTQYF.

This clonotype has ten or more counts. The CDR3 DNA reads as TGTGCCAGCAGCCCAGACGGGAATTTAAACATTCAGTACTTC. Translated, it gives CASSPDGNLNIQYF. The V call is TRBV5-4, the J call TRBJ2-4, with D perhaps matching TRBD2 (5 bases). CDR1 SGHNT and CDR2 YYREEE come from the germline V gene (reference sequence). The CDR3 consists of 14 residues. Trimming took off 4 bases at V and 6 bases at J, with 14 bases between the two ends. The whole variable domain, filled in from reference TRBV5-4 and TRBJ2-4, reads ETGVTQSPTHLIKTRGQQVTLRCSSQSGHNTVSWYQQALGQGPQFIFQYYREEENGRGNFPPRFSGLQFPNYSSELNVNALELDDSALYLCASSPDGNLNIQYFGAGTRLSVL.

About this clonotype itself: A single base separates this from a much larger clone, so it may be a read error. This rearrangement joins TRBV21-1 to TRBJ2-3; the tabulated D call, TRBD1, remains unverified against the DNA. TRBV21-1 counts as a pseudogene. CDR3 length: 15 residues. The CDR3 nucleotides read TGTGCCAGCCTTTCGGCCCGGCAACTCACAGATACGCGGTATTTT. This codes for CASLSARQLTDTRYF.

This clonotype occurred many times. This chain uses TRBV20-1 with TRBJ1-5, with unresolved D. The CDR3 totals 15 residues. Germline V gene sequence: CDR1 DFQATT, CDR2 SNEGSKA (reference sequence). Trimming cost V 1 base and J 0 bases, with 10 bases left between them. This CDR3 is CSARGSGYSNQPQHF. DNA of the CDR3: TGCAGTGCTAGAGGGTCAGGATATAGCAATCAGCCCCAGCATTTT.

The chain combines TRBV12-5 with TRBJ2-3, with TRBD1 identical over 12 bases. Germline CDR1 is LGHNT and CDR2 is FRNRAP. J gave up 7 bases and V 5 bases, and 7 bases lay outside the gene matches. This CDR3 is built from 15 residues. The CDR3 sequence is CASGLGTGGLNTQYF. The CDR3 DNA is TGTGCTAGTGGTCTGGGGACAGGGGGCTTGAATACGCAGTATTTT.

This clonotype was detected a few times. One base away lies a much larger clone, so this may be a sequencing read error. The chain uses TRBV7-9 and TRBJ1-4; D gene uncertain. This CDR3 region has 15 residues. The germline V gene encodes CDR1 SEHNR and CDR2 FQNEAQ (reference sequence). Trimming left V 4 bases short and J 8 bases short, with 17 bases between. The CDR3 DNA sequence: TGTGCCAGCAGCTCCCCACCTCGGTTGGCGGAAAAACTGTTTTTT. Its translation: CASSSPPRLAEKLFF.

This clonotype was seen a handful of times. The chain is built from TRBV12-3 or TRBV12-4 and TRBJ2-3; the match to TRBD1 covers 9 bases. CDR3 length: 15 residues. The V gene end was trimmed by 5 bases and the J gene end by 2 bases; junction bases not matched to a gene: 5. The CDR3 here is CASSRGQGITDTQYF. CDR3 nucleotides: TGTGCCAGCAGTCGAGGACAGGGGATCACAGATACGCAGTATTTT.

The gene calls are TRBV19 and TRBJ2-3; D perhaps matches TRBD2 (5 bases). The CDR3 is 15 amino acids. The germline V gene has CDR1 LNHDA and CDR2 SQIVND (reference sequence). The ends were cut back, 9 bases at V and 2 bases at J, with 18 bases in the middle. The CDR3 is CASGQRADPTDTQYF. CDR3 DNA: TGTGCCAGCGGCCAGCGAGCGGACCCCACAGATACGCAGTATTTT.

This clonotype was detected only a few times. The CDR3, as DNA: TGTGCCAGCAGCTTAGCTGTGTTCGGCTTGGATAAGAACACCGGGGAGCTGTTTTTT. Its translation: CASSLAVFGLDKNTGELFF. The gene calls are TRBV7-6 and TRBJ2-2, with no clear D. This CDR3 contains 19 residues. Trimming took 0 bases from V and 1 from J, leaving 18 bases between them. CDR1 and CDR2 from the germline V gene are SGHVS and FNYEAQ. Full variable domain (remainder filled in from reference TRBV7-6 and TRBJ2-2): GAGVSQSPRYKVTKRGQDVALRCDPISGHVSLYWYRQALGQGPEFLTYFNYEAQQDKSGLPNDRFSAERPEGSISTLTIQRTEQRDSAMYRCASSLAVFGLDKNTGELFFGEGSRLTVL.

The table lists this clonotype with many counts. J is TRBJ2-2 and V is TRBV13, with unresolved D. In germline, CDR1 is PRHDT, CDR2 FYEKMQ (reference sequence). This CDR3 spans 12 amino acids. The V gene lost 1 base and the J gene lost 7 bases, with 4 bases spanning the gap. Here the CDR3 DNA reads TGTGCCAGCAGCTTAGTTGACGGGGAGCTGTTTTTT. Protein: CASSLVDGELFF.

With respect to this clonotype: A much bigger clone sits one base away, suggesting this may be a read error. The V call is TRBV4-3, the J call TRBJ2-7; 11 positions agree with TRBD2. Germline loops: CDR1 LGHNA, CDR2 YSLEER. The CDR3 is 16 residues long. Trimming removed 5 bases from V and 6 bases from J; junction bases left unmatched: 12. CDR3 bases: TGCGCCAGCAGCTCGAGAGCGGGGCTAGCGGGAGGCGAGCAGTACTTC. It encodes CASSSRAGLAGGEQYF.

This clonotype was counted many times. V is TRBV5-1 and J is TRBJ1-1; D uncertain. Per the germline V gene, CDR1 is SGHRS and CDR2 is YFSETQ. V was trimmed by 7 bases and J by 3 bases, leaving 19 bases between them. The CDR3 is 15 residues long. The CDR3 DNA sequence: TGCGCCAGCCGAACGTCACCCCTCTGGGACACTGAAGCTTTCTTT. This codes for CASRTSPLWDTEAFF.

The chain employs TRBV2 and TRBJ1-3, with a possible D match to TRBD1 (6 bases). Germline V gene data show CDR1 as SNHLY and CDR2 as FYNNEI. This CDR3 is 15 amino acids long. Trimming pared 1 base from V and 6 bases from J, leaving 13 bases between. CDR3 in amino acids: CASSEVKGVPNTIYF. The CDR3 DNA reads TGTGCCAGCAGTGAAGTGAAGGGGGTTCCAAACACCATATATTTT.

In this sample, this clonotype turned up a few times. CDR3 nucleotide sequence: TGTGCCAGCAGCCCAACGAAGACAATTCGGGGCTACGAGCAGTACTTC. It encodes CASSPTKTIRGYEQYF. V gene TRBV9 combines with J gene TRBJ2-7; D is possibly TRBD2 (5 bases). CDR3 length: 16 residues. V was trimmed by 4 bases and J by 3 bases, leaving 20 bases between them. Germline V gene data show CDR1 as SGDLS and CDR2 as YYNGEE.

This clonotype was observed many times. CDR3 region: CAWSLSGNTEAFF. CDR3 coding DNA: TGTGCCTGGAGTTTGTCTGGGAACACTGAAGCTTTCTTT. The rearrangement joins TRBV30 to TRBJ1-1; D remains unclear. V lost 2 bases and J 1 base, leaving 8 bases between the germline ends. The germline gives CDR1 GTSNPN, CDR2 SVGIG (reference sequence). This CDR3 region has 13 residues.

Concerning this clonotype itself: A much larger clone differs from this one at a single base, so this may be a read error. The chain uses TRBV28 and TRBJ2-1, with D possibly being TRBD2 (6 bases). The CDR3 covers 15 residues. Germline V gene sequence: CDR1 MDHEN, CDR2 SYDVKM. Trimming left V 4 bases short and J 2 bases short, with 12 bases between. The CDR3 loop reads CASSSRREPYNEQFF. CDR3 coding DNA: TGTGCCAGCAGTTCCCGCCGGGAGCCCTACAATGAGCAGTTCTTC. The full variable domain, completed using reference TRBV28 and TRBJ2-1, is DVKVTQSSRYLVKRTGEKVFLECVQDMDHENMFWYRQDPGLGLRLIYFSYDVKMKEKGDIPEGYSVSREKKERFSLILESASTNQTSMYLCASSSRREPYNEQFFGPGTRLTVL.

This clonotype appeared many times. J is TRBJ2-5 and V is TRBV20-1; TRBD1 might be the D (6 bases). CDR3 length: 14 residues. Per germline, CDR1 DFQATT and CDR2 SNEGSKA (reference sequence). Between the trimmed V and J ends, which lost 3 bases and 1 base, there was a span of 12 bases. The chain's CDR3 is CSASGQTIQETQYF. For the CDR3, the DNA is TGCAGTGCTAGCGGACAGACTATCCAAGAGACCCAGTACTTC.

The chain links TRBV5-4 to TRBJ2-1; D gene ambiguous. Trimming removed 4 bases from V and 9 bases from J, with 17 bases in between. There are 14 residues in the CDR3. Germline-derived CDR1 and CDR2 are SGHNT and YYREEE (reference sequence). The CDR3 protein is CASSPYRSLSEQFF. The CDR3 DNA reads as TGTGCCAGCAGCCCCTACCGATCCCTGAGTGAGCAGTTCTTC.

There are many counts of this clonotype. In DNA, the CDR3 is TGTGCCAGCAGCTTTGCGGACAGGGGGCTATACGAGCAGTACTTC. It codes for CASSFADRGLYEQYF. V gene TRBV11-2 combines with J gene TRBJ2-7, with 11 bases fitting TRBD1. This CDR3 region has 15 residues. The junction had 5 bases not matched to a gene; V was cut back by 3 bases and J by 4 bases. Germline assignment: CDR1 SGHAT and CDR2 FQNNGV.

In the case of this clonotype: This sequence may be a read error, since a much larger clone differs from it by one base. CDR3: CASSLSTQQGSYGQYF. The CDR3 DNA is TGCGCCAGCAGCTTGAGCACCCAACAGGGCTCCTACGGGCAGTACTTC. The rearrangement links TRBV5-1 to TRBJ2-7, with D possibly matching TRBD1 (6 bases). The CDR3 is made up of 16 amino acids. The germline CDR1 and CDR2 sequences are SGHRS and YFSETQ.

Notes on this clonotype: One base away lies a much larger clone, so this may be a sequencing read error. This chain joins TRBV5-1 and TRBJ1-5, with D possibly matching TRBD1 (5 bases). Germline CDR1 is SGHRS and CDR2 is YFSETQ. This CDR3 spans 16 amino acids. V lost 1 base, J lost 0 bases, and 11 bases lay in between. CDR3 residues: CASSLRDPYSNQPQHF. CDR3 sequence (DNA): TGCGCCAGCAGCTTGAGGGACCCATATAGCAATCAGCCCCAGCATTTT.

Comments on this clonotype: A much larger clone is a single base away; this may be a read error. Since no conserved phenylalanine or tryptophan closes the CDR3, a read error is the likely cause. The chain recombines TRBV4-1 with TRBJ2-3; 9 bases align to TRBD2. V dropped 3 bases and J dropped 2; count of bases not matched to a gene: 6. The CDR3 spans 16 residues. Germline assignment: CDR1 MGHRA and CDR2 YSYEKL. CDR3 nucleotides: TGCGCCAGCAGCCATGACCGACTAGCGGCCACAGATACGCAGTATTCT. Translating gives CASSHDRLAATDTQYS.

V is TRBV4-1 and J is TRBJ1-1, with unresolved D. V was clipped by 1 base and J by 3 bases, with 6 bases between them. Germline V gene lookup returns CDR1 MGHRA and CDR2 YSYEKL. This CDR3 comprises 13 residues. Here the CDR3 reads CASSQASYTEAFF. CDR3 nucleotides: TGCGCCAGCAGCCAAGCGTCCTACACTGAAGCTTTCTTT.

This clonotype was seen ten or more times. The chain combines TRBV4-2 with TRBJ1-6; D ambiguous. The CDR3 consists of 16 residues. Trimming pared 1 base from V and 8 bases from J, leaving 15 bases between. Germline assignment: CDR1 LGHNA and CDR2 YNFKEQ. CDR3 coding DNA: TGTGCCAGCAGCCAAGCCTGGCCCGCGTTGGATTCACCCCTCCACTTT. As protein: CASSQAWPALDSPLHF.

To note about this clonotype: This sequence may be a read error, since a much larger clone differs from it by one base. This chain joins TRBV5-3 and TRBJ2-7; tentatively, D is TRBD1 or TRBD2 (5 bases each). TRBV5-3 carries the ORF label, with uncertain function. V was shortened by 9 bases and J by 3 bases, with 19 bases between the two germline ends. The CDR3 extends over 14 amino acids. The CDR3, as DNA: TGTGCCAACAGGTTCCGGGACCAACTCTACGAGCAGTACTTC. Protein sequence: CANRFRDQLYEQYF.

About this clonotype itself: One base away lies a much larger clone, so this may be a sequencing read error. The rearrangement joins TRBV11-2 to TRBJ1-1; D gene unclear. Germline assignment: CDR1 SGHAT and CDR2 FQNNGV. The CDR3 consists of 13 residues. CDR3 nucleotide sequence: TGTGCCGGCAGCTTACTAGTAGGCGTTGAAGCTTTCTTT. Translated: CAGSLLVGVEAFF.